These 32 T cell receptor delta chains were all obtained from the same sample, sequenced in a study of gamma-delta T cells after stem cell transplantation (dated by TCRdb to between 2015 and 2016). The library was generated by RT-PCR. The sequencer listed for this sample is Illumina MiSeq. TCRdb called clones from the public reads with CATT, and repeated DNA sequences were later combined into one row. Here the sample has under 4,000 delta-chain clones; 1.7% occur a single time. The ten largest clones add up to around 30% of the sample. Material for sequencing was gamma-delta T cells. The receptors shown here come from a human donor. It is not recorded whose cells these are; they may come from a transplant donor.

Details on this clone: A far bigger clonotype differs at one base, so this is likely a read error. At the DNA level, this CDR3 is encoded by other sequences in the same sample as well. This chain's CDR3 is CACEPLTLLGIHTDKLIF. CDR3 DNA sequence: TGTGCCTGTGAACCTCTAACCCTACTGGGGATCCACACCGATAAACTCATCTTT. The chain recombines TRDV2 with TRDJ1; 7 bases match TRDD3. Germline trimming cut 4 bases from V and 0 bases from J; bases unmatched to any gene: 16. CDR3 length: 18 residues. Germline lookup yields CDR1 GEAIGNYY and CDR2 EKD.

This clone was recorded a few times. A read error likely explains why the TCRdb protein, taken from a much larger clone, differs from this DNA's translation at residue 11; the protein shown is translated from the DNA. This chain links TRDV2 with TRDJ1; TRDD3 agrees at 9 bases. The CDR3 is 18 residues long. V trimming: 2 bases; J trimming: 1 base; junction bases outside the gene matches: 13. The germline CDR1 and CDR2 sequences are GEAIGNYY and EKD. CDR3 sequence (DNA): TGTGCCTGTGACAGGATTTCAACTGGGGGACTTCGCACCGATAAACTCATCTTT. This sequence encodes CACDRISTGGLRTDKLIF.

About this clone: TCRdb pairs this DNA with a much larger clone's protein that differs at residue 11, likely a read error; the protein shown was translated from the DNA. This chain joins TRDV2 and TRDJ3; D gene unclear. The CDR3 has 21 residues. V was clipped by 0 bases and J by 2 bases, with 22 bases between them. Germline loops: CDR1 GEAIGNYY, CDR2 EKD. In nucleotides, the CDR3 is TGTGCCTGTGACACCGCGGAGAGAGGGAGGGGTAACCCCTGGGACACCCGACAGATGTTTTTC. This sequence encodes CACDTAERGRGNPWDTRQMFF.

Comment on this clone: This DNA's translation differs at residue 7 from TCRdb's protein, which comes from a much larger clone; a read error is likely, and the protein shown is translated from the DNA. The V gene is TRDV2, the J gene TRDJ1; D may be TRDD3 (6 bases). Germline V lookup: CDR1 GEAIGNYY, CDR2 EKD. The CDR3 consists of 16 residues. The V end lost 3 bases, the J end lost 5 bases, and 21 bases lay between the germline ends. This chain's CDR3 is CACDLLPGMARDKLIF. CDR3 DNA sequence: TGTGCCTGTGACCTCTTACCGGGGATGGCACGAGATAAACTCATCTTT.

By frequency in the sample, this clone is medium-sized. The chain is built from TRDV2 and TRDJ1; 12 bases align to TRDD3. Germline loops: CDR1 GEAIGNYY, CDR2 EKD. The trim removed 1 base at V and 0 bases at J, leaving 14 bases unmatched. CDR3 length equals 20 residues. CDR3 sequence: CACDTLSTGGYIPYTDKLIF. Here the CDR3 DNA reads TGTGCCTGTGACACTCTCTCGACTGGGGGATACATCCCGTACACCGATAAACTCATCTTT.

Turning to this clone: TCRdb attributes to this sequence the protein of a much larger clone, which differs from the DNA translation at residue 5; a read error is likely, and the protein displayed is translated from the DNA. The rearrangement uses TRDV2 and TRDJ1; TRDD3 matches at 8 bases. J gave up 3 bases and V 7 bases, and 18 bases lay outside the gene matches. Germline V gene lookup returns CDR1 GEAIGNYY and CDR2 EKD. CDR3 length equals 17 residues. CDR3 protein: CACYSLGEEWGPDKLIF. CDR3 sequence (DNA): TGTGCCTGCTACAGCCTGGGGGAGGAGTGGGGTCCCGATAAACTCATCTTT.

About this clone itself: A far larger clone lies a single base away; this is likely a read error. Other DNA variants within this sample encode the same CDR3. V and J are TRDV2 and TRDJ1; 10 bases align to TRDD3. The germline V gene has CDR1 GEAIGNYY and CDR2 EKD. The CDR3 is made up of 19 amino acids. The CDR3, as DNA: TGTGCCTGTGACACCGTCCATCGTCTGGGGGATATTGTAACCGATAAGCTCATCTTT. Its translation is CACDTVHRLGDIVTDKLIF.

The sample holds a few counts of this clone. It is likely a read error: a sequence one base away is far more abundant. The V call is TRDV2, the J call TRDJ1, with 10 bases fitting TRDD3. Germline values: CDR1 GEAIGNYY, CDR2 EKD. Trimming cost V 2 bases and J 0 bases; bases outside gene matches: 29. The CDR3 runs to 24 residues. For the CDR3, the DNA is TGTGCCTGTGACAGCCCCCTGGGGGATAGGGGGGGGATACAGGGCGAAAGGTACACCGATAAACTCATCTTT. Its translation is CACDSPLGDRGGIQGERYTDKLIF.

A word on this clone: The protein TCRdb gives is from a much larger clone and does not agree with this DNA's translation at residue 10, likely a read error; the protein shown here comes from the DNA. The chain joins TRDV2 to TRDJ1; TRDD3 matches 11 bases. Germline V gene sequence: CDR1 GEAIGNYY, CDR2 EKD. V dropped 3 bases and J dropped 0; count of bases not matched to a gene: 5. This CDR3 contains 16 residues. The CDR3 coding sequence is TGTGCCTGTGACCCTTTACTGGGGGATAACACCGATAAACTCATCTTT. Translating it yields CACDPLLGDNTDKLIF.

In the case of this clone: It is likely a read error: a sequence one base away is far more abundant. Other DNA sequences in this sample translate to the same CDR3. The chain is built from TRDV2 and TRDJ3, with 8 bases identical to TRDD3. Germline values: CDR1 GEAIGNYY, CDR2 EKD. The CDR3 spans 23 residues. The ends lost 0 bases at V and 0 bases at J; junction bases unmatched: 18. The CDR3 DNA reads as TGTGCCTGTGACACCGTTGTCCGGGATACGCCGGAGGAAACCTCCTGGGACACCCGACAGATGTTTTTC. Encoded protein: CACDTVVRDTPEETSWDTRQMFF.

In this sample, this clone turned up a few times. As DNA, the CDR3 is TGTGCCTGTGACACCATACTGGGGGATAAGGGACCAGACCGTATGACCGATAAACTCATCTTT. It translates to CACDTILGDKGPDRMTDKLIF. The V call is TRDV2, the J call TRDJ1, with TRDD3 matching 11 bases. CDR1 is GEAIGNYY, CDR2 EKD, per germline. V lost 0 bases and J lost 2; bases outside the gene matches: 19. CDR3 length equals 21 residues.

Only a few counts were recorded for this clone. The protein recorded in TCRdb matches a much larger clone and deviates from this DNA's translation at residue 9, suggesting a read error; the protein here is obtained by translating the DNA. V and J are TRDV2 and TRDJ1; possible D gene TRDD3, 5 bases. Trimming removed 2 bases from V and 1 base from J, with 22 bases in between. CDR1 GEAIGNYY and CDR2 EKD come from the germline V gene. The CDR3 covers 18 residues. This CDR3 is CACDRISTEGFRTDKLIF. The CDR3 nucleotides are TGTGCCTGTGACAGGATTTCAACTGAGGGATTTCGCACCGATAAACTCATCTTT.

Worth noting for this clone: This may be a read error: a much more frequent sequence differs by one nucleotide. Other nucleotide sequences from this sample produce the same CDR3. The chain has TRDV2 and TRDJ1, with D perhaps TRDD3 (6 bases). Trimming pared 0 bases from V and 0 bases from J, leaving 34 bases between. The CDR3 extends over 23 amino acids. Germline lookup yields CDR1 GEAIGNYY and CDR2 EKD. The CDR3 reads CACDTVGILGVLGDRSYTDKLIF. In DNA form, the CDR3 reads TGTGCCTGTGACACCGTTGGGATCCTAGGGGTACTGGGAGATAGATCGTACACCGATAAACTCATCTTT.

A remark on this clone: This likely came from a read error, as a far larger clone is one base away. The sample contains more than one DNA sequence encoding this CDR3. The J gene is TRDJ1, the V gene TRDV2, with a tentative D call TRDD3 (5 bases). Germline V gene data show CDR1 as GEAIGNYY and CDR2 as EKD. Trimming stripped 1 base from V and 2 bases from J, with 13 bases between. The CDR3 spans 15 residues. The CDR3 loop reads CACDTVGTYTDKLIF. CDR3 nucleotide sequence: TGTGCCTGTGACACAGTGGGGACGTATACCGATAAACTCATCTTT.

The chain has TRDV2 and TRDJ1, with 9 bases identical to TRDD3. J was trimmed by 4 bases and V by 4 bases; bases with no gene match: 9. Germline assignment: CDR1 GEAIGNYY and CDR2 EKD. This CDR3 contains 15 residues. CDR3 bases: TGTGCCTGTGATATCCTGGGGGATTTCGGCGATAAACTCATCTTT. Its translation is CACDILGDFGDKLIF.

On this clone itself: The protein held in TCRdb is that of a much larger clone and does not match this DNA's translation at residue 3, likely because of a read error; the protein shown is translated from the DNA. J is TRDJ1 and V is TRDV2; the match to TRDD3 covers 7 bases. Germline assignment: CDR1 GEAIGNYY and CDR2 EKD. The CDR3 has 19 residues. As DNA, the CDR3 is TGTGCCTATGACACCGTGAATTCGAGAACTGGGGCGTACACCGATAAACTCATCTTT. Amino acid sequence: CAYDTVNSRTGAYTDKLIF.

In its sample, this clone was seen a few times. A read error likely explains this, since a far larger clone differs by one base. The identical CDR3 is also encoded by other nucleotide sequences in the sample. CDR3 nucleotides: TGTGCCTGTGACACCCTTGGGACGGCCAACGATAAACTCATCTTT. As protein: CACDTLGTANDKLIF. This chain joins TRDV2 and TRDJ1, with no clear D. The germline CDR1 and CDR2 sequences are GEAIGNYY and EKD. Trimming shortened V by 0 bases and J by 4 bases, and 14 bases separated the two germline ends. The length of the CDR3 is 15 residues.

This clone turned up a few times. This likely traces to a read error, being one base from a far larger clone. This specimen includes other DNA sequences encoding the same CDR3. This chain connects TRDV2 to TRDJ1; possible D gene TRDD3, 5 bases. Germline CDR1 and CDR2: GEAIGNYY and EKD. The CDR3 totals 17 residues. Trimming took 0 bases from V and 1 from J, leaving 17 bases between them. The CDR3, as DNA: TGTGCCTGTGACACCGTTTATAGGGGAGGAACCACCGATAAACTCATCTTT. Protein product: CACDTVYRGGTTDKLIF.

With respect to this clone: It differs at one base from a far larger clone, so likely a read error. The same CDR3 arises from other DNA sequences in this sample as well. This sequence joins TRDV2 and TRDJ1, with 9 bases lining up with TRDD3. The CDR3 consists of 17 residues. The V gene end was trimmed by 3 bases and the J gene end by 0 bases; junction bases not matched to a gene: 10. From germline, CDR1 is GEAIGNYY and CDR2 EKD. The CDR3 nucleotides read TGTGCCTGTGACGCCTTACTAGGGGATACGTACACCGATAAACTCATCTTT. Translated: CACDALLGDTYTDKLIF.

This clone was detected ten times or more. This probably arose from a read error, given a far larger clone one base away. The gene calls are TRDV2 and TRDJ1; 13 nucleotides align to TRDD3. CDR3 size: 18 residues. The germline V gene has CDR1 GEAIGNYY and CDR2 EKD. V was pared by 0 bases and J by 1 base, with 7 bases of the junction left unmatched. The DNA for the CDR3 is TGTGCCTGTGACACCGTTTCGACTGGGGGATACGGCACCGATAAACTCATCTTT. Its translation: CACDTVSTGGYGTDKLIF.

A few counts support this clone. This probably arose from a read error, given a far larger clone one base away. The sample has other DNA sequences that encode this CDR3 too. The chain links TRDV2 to TRDJ1, with 13 nucleotides matching TRDD3. The CDR3 has 18 amino acids. With V trimmed by 4 bases and J by 0 bases, 10 bases remained unmatched. Looked up from germline, CDR1 is GEAIGNYY and CDR2 is EKD. CDR3 region: CACDAVLGDTRDTDKLIF. The CDR3 nucleotides read TGTGCCTGTGATGCCGTACTGGGGGATACGCGGGACACCGATAAACTCATCTTT.

On this clone: TCRdb's listed protein matches a much larger clone and diverges from this DNA's translation at residue 3, likely through a read error; the protein shown comes from the DNA. The chain employs TRDV2 and TRDJ1, with TRDD3 identical over 12 bases. The CDR3 loop spans 18 amino acids. Per the germline V gene, CDR1 is GEAIGNYY and CDR2 is EKD. CDR3 loop: CARDTLNLGDTQTDKLIF. CDR3 coding DNA: TGTGCCCGTGACACCTTAAACCTGGGGGATACGCAAACCGATAAACTCATCTTT.

The table lists this clone with a few counts. The TCRdb protein comes from a much larger clone and disagrees with this DNA's translation at residue 8, likely due to a read error; the protein given here is derived from the DNA. The genes are TRDV2 and TRDJ1; D is perhaps TRDD3 (6 bases). The CDR3 has 17 residues. Germline values: CDR1 GEAIGNYY, CDR2 EKD. Trimming shortened V by 3 bases and J by 2 bases, and 21 bases separated the two germline ends. CDR3 DNA sequence: TGTGCCTGTGACGAAGTATATACTGGGCGATTAACCGATAAACTCATCTTT. This translates into CACDEVYTGRLTDKLIF.

Concerning this clone: The likely explanation is a read error, given a far larger clone one base away. Other DNA sequences from this sample encode an identical CDR3 as well. The rearrangement links TRDV2 to TRDJ1; 8 positions agree with TRDD3. The germline V gene has CDR1 GEAIGNYY and CDR2 EKD. V shed 2 bases and J 0 bases; nucleotides not matched to a gene: 19. The CDR3 extends over 20 amino acids. CDR3 in DNA: TGTGCCTGTGACATCAATACTGGGGGGCCCTGGGGCATATACACCGATAAACTCATCTTT. Encoded protein: CACDINTGGPWGIYTDKLIF.

This clone is large by share. The sample has other DNA sequences that encode this CDR3 too. The V gene is TRDV2, the J gene TRDJ1; 10 bases align to TRDD3. In germline, CDR1 is GEAIGNYY, CDR2 EKD. V lost 0 bases to trimming and J lost 1 base; unmatched junction nucleotides: 7. The CDR3 covers 17 residues. The CDR3: CACDTVTGGLRTDKLIF. The CDR3 DNA sequence: TGTGCCTGTGACACCGTCACTGGGGGATTACGCACCGATAAACTCATCTTT.

About this clone itself: Given a far larger clone just one base away, this is likely a sequencing read error. Additional DNA sequences in this sample encode the identical CDR3. This chain connects TRDV2 to TRDJ1, with D possibly matching TRDD2 (6 bases). The CDR3 has 20 residues. The V end lost 4 bases, the J end lost 0 bases, and 29 bases lay between the germline ends. Per germline, CDR1 GEAIGNYY and CDR2 EKD. CDR3 in amino acids: CACEFLTHGGLKGDTDKLIF. For the CDR3, the DNA is TGTGCCTGTGAGTTCCTAACGCATGGAGGTTTGAAAGGAGACACCGATAAACTCATCTTT.

Note on this clone: TCRdb assigns this DNA the protein of a much larger clone, which departs from its translation at residue 9; this likely reflects a read error, and the protein shown comes from translating the DNA. The chain combines TRDV2 with TRDJ1; D unresolved. The V gene lost 0 bases and the J gene lost 4 bases, with 14 bases spanning the gap. The CDR3 totals 15 residues. Germline V lookup: CDR1 GEAIGNYY, CDR2 EKD. The CDR3 loop is CACDTLSGRRDKLIF. In nucleotides, the CDR3 is TGTGCCTGTGACACCCTTAGTGGGAGGCGCGATAAACTCATCTTT.

This clone was counted only a few times. The TCRdb record carries a much larger clone's protein, which differs from this DNA's translation at residue 9; a read error is the likely cause, and the protein listed here is the DNA translation. This chain links TRDV2 with TRDJ1; the D gene is possibly TRDD3 (6 bases). CDR1 and CDR2 from the germline V gene are GEAIGNYY and EKD. This CDR3 region has 17 residues. Trimming left V 0 bases short and J 0 bases short, with 16 bases between. CDR3 protein: CACDTLGDGDYTDKLIF. For the CDR3, the DNA is TGTGCCTGTGACACCCTCGGGGATGGGGACTACACCGATAAACTCATCTTT.

This clone was observed a handful of times. This chain connects TRDV2 to TRDJ1; TRDD3 aligns across 13 bases. The ends lost 3 bases at V and 11 bases at J; junction bases unmatched: 14. Germline-derived CDR1 and CDR2 are GEAIGNYY and EKD. This CDR3 spans 16 amino acids. This chain's CDR3 is CACDPLLGDTAAGLIF. CDR3 DNA: TGTGCCTGTGACCCTTTACTGGGGGATACGGCGGCAGGGCTCATCTTT.

The table lists this clone with a few counts. The TCRdb protein comes from a much larger clone and disagrees with this DNA's translation at residue 9, likely due to a read error; the protein given here is derived from the DNA. This chain uses TRDV2 with TRDJ1; TRDD3 agrees at 9 bases. The trim removed 2 bases at V and 0 bases at J, leaving 12 bases unmatched. CDR3 size: 18 residues. Germline loops: CDR1 GEAIGNYY, CDR2 EKD. The CDR3 DNA follows: TGTGCCTGTGACAGTGTACTGGGGGAGAAGGGGGACACCGATAAACTCATCTTT. Translated: CACDSVLGEKGDTDKLIF.

Regarding this clone: TCRdb assigns this DNA the protein of a much larger clone, which departs from its translation at residue 14; this likely reflects a read error, and the protein shown comes from translating the DNA. The chain combines TRDV2 with TRDJ4; TRDD3 might be the D (5 bases). Germline values: CDR1 GEAIGNYY, CDR2 EKD. The CDR3 consists of 15 residues. The DNA of the CDR3 is TGTGCCTGTGACCCCCTCGGGGACCCTCCCAGACCCCTGACCTTT. Protein sequence: CACDPLGDPPRPLTF.

On this clone itself: A read error is likely here: a far larger clone is one base away. The chain uses TRDV2 and TRDJ3; 7 bases line up with TRDD3. Trimming removed 0 bases from V and 0 bases from J; junction bases left unmatched: 7. From germline, CDR1 is GEAIGNYY and CDR2 EKD. This CDR3 region has 19 residues. CDR3: CACDTAGGYSSWDTRQMFF. The CDR3 DNA is TGTGCCTGTGACACCGCTGGGGGCTATAGCTCCTGGGACACCCGACAGATGTTTTTC.